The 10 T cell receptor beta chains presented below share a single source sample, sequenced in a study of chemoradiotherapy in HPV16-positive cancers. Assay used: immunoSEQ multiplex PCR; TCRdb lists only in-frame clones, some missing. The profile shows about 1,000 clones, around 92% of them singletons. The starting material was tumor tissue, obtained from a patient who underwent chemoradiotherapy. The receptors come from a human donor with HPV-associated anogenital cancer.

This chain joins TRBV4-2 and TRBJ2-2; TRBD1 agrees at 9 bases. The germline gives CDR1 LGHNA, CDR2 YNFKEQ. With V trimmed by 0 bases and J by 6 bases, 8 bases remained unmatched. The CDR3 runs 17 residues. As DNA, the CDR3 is TGTGCCAGCAGCCAAGATTACGGGACAGGGCCCCCCGGGGAGCTGTTTTTT. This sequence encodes CASSQDYGTGPPGELFF.

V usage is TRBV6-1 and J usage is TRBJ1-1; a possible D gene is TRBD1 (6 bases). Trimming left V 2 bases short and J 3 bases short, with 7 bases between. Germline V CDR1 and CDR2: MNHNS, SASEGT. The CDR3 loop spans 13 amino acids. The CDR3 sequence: CASSERGDTEAFF. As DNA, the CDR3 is TGTGCCAGCAGTGAAAGGGGGGACACTGAAGCTTTCTTT.

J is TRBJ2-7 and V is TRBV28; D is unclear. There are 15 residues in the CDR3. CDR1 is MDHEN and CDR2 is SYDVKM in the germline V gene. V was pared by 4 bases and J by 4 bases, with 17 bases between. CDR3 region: CASSSPADGMYEQYF. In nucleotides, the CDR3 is TGTGCCAGCAGTTCTCCTGCGGATGGGATGTACGAGCAGTACTTC.

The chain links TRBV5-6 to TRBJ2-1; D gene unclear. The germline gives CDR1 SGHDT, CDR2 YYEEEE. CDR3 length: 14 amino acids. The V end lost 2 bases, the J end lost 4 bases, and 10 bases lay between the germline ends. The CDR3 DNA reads TGTGCCAGCAGCTTATCTTGGCAGTACAATGAGCAGTTCTTC. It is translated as CASSLSWQYNEQFF.

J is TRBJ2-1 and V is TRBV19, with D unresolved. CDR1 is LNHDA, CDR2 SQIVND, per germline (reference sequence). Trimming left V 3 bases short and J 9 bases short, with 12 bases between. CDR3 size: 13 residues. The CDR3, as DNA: TGTGCCAGTAGTATGGAGTGGCCTGTTGAGCAGTTCTTC. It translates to CASSMEWPVEQFF.

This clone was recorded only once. The CDR3 spells CASSLYRGPYNEQFF. The CDR3 bases are TGTGCCAGCAGCTTATACAGGGGTCCATACAATGAGCAGTTCTTC. The chain joins TRBV11-2 to TRBJ2-1, with 7 bases aligning to TRBD1. The CDR3 is 15 amino acids. After removal of 2 bases from V and 4 bases from J, the junction contained 5 bases not matched to a gene. CDR1 SGHAT and CDR2 FQNNGV come from the germline V gene. Full variable domain (remainder filled in from reference TRBV11-2 and TRBJ2-1): EAGVAQSPRYKIIEKRQSVAFWCNPISGHATLYWYQQILGQGPKLLIQFQNNGVVDDSQLPKDRFSAERLKGVDSTLKIQPAKLEDSAVYLCASSLYRGPYNEQFFGPGTRLTVL.

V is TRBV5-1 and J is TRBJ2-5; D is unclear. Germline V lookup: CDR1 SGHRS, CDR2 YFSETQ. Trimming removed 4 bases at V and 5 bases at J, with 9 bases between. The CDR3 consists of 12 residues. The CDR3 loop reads CASSPDTETQYF. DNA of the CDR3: TGCGCCAGCAGCCCGGATACCGAGACCCAGTACTTC. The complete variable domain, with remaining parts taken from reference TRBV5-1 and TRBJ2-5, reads KAGVTQTPRYLIKTRGQQVTLSCSPISGHRSVSWYQQTPGQGLQFLFEYFSETQRNKGNFPGRFSGRQFSNSRSEMNVSTLELGDSALYLCASSPDTETQYFGPGTRLLVL.

In DNA form, the CDR3 reads TGTGCCAGCAGCCCCCGGGCAGGGCAGGGCGTTGGCTACACCTTC. Translating gives CASSPRAGQGVGYTF. The chain links TRBV9 to TRBJ1-2; tentatively, D is TRBD1 (5 bases). The ends were cut back, 4 bases at V and 7 bases at J, with 20 bases in the middle. CDR3 length: 15 amino acids. Germline CDR1 and CDR2: SGDLS and YYNGEE.

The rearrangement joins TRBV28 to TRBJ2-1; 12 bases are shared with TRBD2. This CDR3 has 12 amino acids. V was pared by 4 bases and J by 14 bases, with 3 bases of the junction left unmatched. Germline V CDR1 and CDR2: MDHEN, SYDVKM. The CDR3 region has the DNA TGTGCCAGCAGTTCTGGACTAGCGGGAAAGTTCTTC. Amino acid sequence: CASSSGLAGKFF.

The CDR3 spells CASSGDRASSYEQYF. The CDR3 nucleotides read TGTGCCAGCAGTGGGGACAGAGCAAGCTCCTACGAGCAGTACTTC. The chain carries TRBV6-1 and TRBJ2-7; 7 nucleotides agree with TRBD1. CDR1 and CDR2 from the germline V gene are MNHNS and SASEGT. V lost 4 bases, J lost 0 bases, and 6 bases stayed unmatched. The CDR3 is 15 amino acids.